This T cell receptor beta chain was identified in a study of blood T cell repertoires in COVID-19. Study-level information: Sites across the United States, Italy and Spain contributed samples from acute and convalescent COVID-19. In each case, the material was cDNA or gDNA derived from T cells, B-cell-depleted T cells, or PBMCs.

Germline loops: CDR1 MGHDK, CDR2 SYGVNS. Between the trimmed V and J ends, which lost 0 bases and 4 bases, there was a span of 13 bases. The CDR3 covers 15 residues. Repertoires were generated with immunoSEQ multiplex PCR, while TCRdb's copy carries only in-frame clones and drops some. The sample has about 180,000 clones; 88% are singletons. Recovery among Cohort 3 donors was established by two negative PCRs, clearance, or symptom resolution. Sequencing was performed on PBMCs or T cells enriched from blood (not recorded which). The chain couples TRBV25-1 to TRBJ2-7; D might be TRBD2 (6 bases). The TCR originated in a woman aged 18-29 years who had recovered from COVID-19. The CDR3 region is CASSEYRNSGYEQYF. CDR3 in DNA: TGTGCCAGCAGTGAATACCGGAATAGCGGTTACGAGCAGTACTTC.